This T cell receptor (beta chain) was sequenced during a study of T-cell reconstitution after alpha-beta-depleted transplantation in children. The library targeted TCRbeta and was prepared with unique molecular identifiers. TCRdb itself ran the PCR reads through MiXCR, one entry per CDR3 protein. This table holds roughly 200,000 distinct CDR3 sequences, 11% found once. There are many counts of this clonotype. Its antigen is undetermined. Study observations and caveats: Fresh T-cell production supplied most of the T-cell counts and diversity seen one year after transplant. Surviving recipient T cells and thymic progenitors accounted for the high day-60 TCRbeta diversity observed in some patients.

Germline assignment: CDR1 DFQATT and CDR2 SNEGSKA (reference sequence). The CDR3 is made up of 15 amino acids. The V end lost 2 bases, the J end lost 0 bases, and 14 bases lay between the germline ends. The TCR originated in a child younger than two with acute myeloid leukemia, due to receive a stem cell transplant. The sequencing here drew on PBMCs, taken before TCRalphabeta/CD19-depleted stem cell transplant. V gene TRBV20-1 combines with J gene TRBJ2-7; D tentatively reads TRBD1 or TRBD2 (5 bases each). The DNA of the CDR3 is TGCAGTGCTAGAAACCGGGGACGGAGCTCCTACGAGCAGTACTTC. Its protein is CSARNRGRSSYEQYF.